This record looks at one T cell receptor beta chain sequence and its context. Its target is unknown. The sample belongs to a study of shared clonotypes between healthy human individuals. Findings of the study overall: The authors sampled blood alone, and tissue repertoires likely differ.

There are 11 residues in the CDR3. CDR1 and CDR2 (germline): DFQATT, SNEGSKA (reference sequence). V trimming: 6 bases; J trimming: 4 bases; junction bases outside the gene matches: 1. The assay used deep level. Produced via immunoSEQ multiplex PCR; TCRdb's table is partial and in-frame only. The sample records around 2,000,000 clones, about 95% being singletons. The chain joins TRBV20-1 to TRBJ2-5; TRBD2 matches 8 bases. This TCR came from a man aged 18 to 29 in good health. Material for sequencing was naive CD4+ T cells sorted from blood. Described subset: CD45RA+ positively selected. CDR3 in amino acids: CSALAGETQYF. Here the CDR3 DNA reads TGCAGTGCCCTAGCGGGAGAGACCCAGTACTTC.